The sequence of this TCR beta chain was determined in a study of Ad26.COV2.S vaccination and SARS-CoV-2 variants. Whole-study findings and limits: Vaccinated and placebo-treated recipients had similar non-spike TCR breadth.

The repertoire was sequenced with immunoSEQ multiplex PCR; TCRdb's copy has only in-frame clones and lacks some. The repertoire consists of about 350,000 clones, with about 87% occurring once and the leading ten covering 6.4%. Treatment meaning: roughly 20 received Ad26.COV2.S at low or high dose, single or two shots; several received placebo; per-sample allocation not given. Collection of samples fell on day 63 after the first vaccine or placebo injection. V lost 4 bases and J lost 8; bases outside the gene matches: 16. The CDR3 totals 16 residues. CDR1 is LNHNV and CDR2 is YYDKDF in the germline V gene (reference sequence). Turning to this clone: Its matching antigen is unknown.

The V and J genes are TRBV15 and TRBJ1-2; 7 bases line up with TRBD1. This clonotype was sampled from a person aged 18-60 years who received the Ad26.COV2.S COVID-19 vaccine or a placebo. The material was peripheral blood, obtained in a trial of Ad26.COV2.S vaccine versus placebo. The DNA of the CDR3 is TGTGCCACCAGCACCCGTCACGTCGCCGGGACAGAAGGCTACACCTTC. Protein product: CATSTRHVAGTEGYTF.